Listed below are T cell receptor beta chains from one sample, sequenced in a study of shared T cell receptors in the human thymus. Repertoires were generated with immunoSEQ multiplex PCR, while TCRdb's copy carries only in-frame clones and drops some. The sample holds more than 550,000 clones, approximately 83% seen once. This sample was also put to use in a study of human thymus T cells.

Input material: thymocytes. The origin of the receptors is a girl under three years old with a congenital heart defect. Each CDR3 is given with its conserved first and last residue. D genes are given only for firm matches. A clone size is listed for some rows: how often the clone was seen (once, few, many), or a class if it is expanded.

abundance,d_gene,j_gene,v_gene,CDR3nt,CDR3aa
.,.,TRBJ1-2,TRBV28,TGTGCCAGCACCATAGGGGTGTTTAACTATGGCTACACCTTC,CASTIGVFNYGYTF
.,.,TRBJ2-3,TRBV28,TGTGCCAGCAGTTCTGGCGGGCCACCCACAGATACGCAGTATTTT,CASSSGGPPTDTQYF
few,.,TRBJ2-7,TRBV5-4,TGTGCCAGCAGCTTGGATACGGGTACCTACGAGCAGTACTTC,CASSLDTGTYEQYF
few,.,TRBJ2-2,TRBV10-3,TGTGCCATCAGTCGAGACGCGGGACCCGCGAACACCGGGGAGCTGTTTTTT,CAISRDAGPANTGELFF
.,TRBD1,TRBJ1-1,TRBV6-5,TGTGCCAGCAGTAACCGACAGGGTGATGAAGCTTTCTTT,CASSNRQGDEAFF
.,TRBD1,TRBJ1-1,TRBV9,TGTGCCAGCAGCGTAGCTCAGGGGGAGAAGACTGAAGCTTTCTTT,CASSVAQGEKTEAFF
.,TRBD1,TRBJ2-3,TRBV28,TGTGCCAGCAGTTTGAGACAGGGGGGGACAGATACGCAGTATTTT,CASSLRQGGTDTQYF
.,.,TRBJ2-7,TRBV27,TGTGCCAGCAGTTCACAGGGAAGCTTAGCCTACGAGCAGTACTTC,CASSSQGSLAYEQYF
.,TRBD1,TRBJ2-2,TRBV27,TGTGCCAGCAGTCCCCAGGGGGCGAGGAACACCGGGGAGCTGTTTTTT,CASSPQGARNTGELFF
.,TRBD1,TRBJ2-5,TRBV25-1,TGTGCCAGCAGTGAGAATATAGGGACAGGGAGGAAGGAGACCCAGTACTTC,CASSENIGTGRKETQYF
.,TRBD2,TRBJ2-1,TRBV5-1,TGCGCCAGCAGTAAGCGGGGGCCATACAATGAGCAGTTCTTC,CASSKRGPYNEQFF
once,.,TRBJ1-4,TRBV2,TGTGCCAGCAGGACGGCTGACTATGAAAAACTGTTTTTT,CASRTADYEKLFF
few,.,TRBJ2-5,TRBV5-1,TGCGCCAGCAGCTACAGGGAGGGGGTTCAGTACTTC,CASSYREGVQYF
.,.,TRBJ1-5,TRBV6-5,TGTGCCAGCGGGCAGGGGCAGCCCCAGCATTTT,CASGQGQPQHF
.,TRBD2,TRBJ2-1,TRBV7-2,TGTGCCAGCAGCACGACTAGCGGGGGGGACAATGAGCAGTTCTTC,CASSTTSGGDNEQFF
.,.,TRBJ2-3,TRBV5-5,TGTGCCAGCAAGGGGGTCAGGGCCGCTGATACGCAGTATTTT,CASKGVRAADTQYF
few,.,TRBJ1-2,TRBV5-6,TGTGCCAGCAGCTCGACTCCGAACTATGGCTACACCTTC,CASSSTPNYGYTF
.,.,TRBJ1-1,TRBV4-3,TGCGCCAGCAGCCAAGATCTCGGCAGGCCTAACACTGAAGCTTTCTTT,CASSQDLGRPNTEAFF
.,.,TRBJ2-4,TRBV2,TGTGCCAGCAGGCGTAACTCGACAGGCACCTCCGATTTAGCCAAAAACATTCAGTACTTC,CASRRNSTGTSDLAKNIQYF
.,.,TRBJ1-1,TRBV19,TGTGCCAGTAGTACCGAGCACAGGGAGGGCACTGAAGCTTTCTTT,CASSTEHREGTEAFF
.,.,TRBJ1-1,TRBV4-1,TGCGCCAGCAGCCAAGATTGGTTTATGGGTGAGGGCGACACTGAAGCTTTCTTT,CASSQDWFMGEGDTEAFF
.,.,TRBJ2-1,TRBV4-1,TGCGCCAGCAGCCAAGATCCAGACCCAAAACGGGAGTTCTTC,CASSQDPDPKREFF
.,TRBD1,TRBJ2-5,TRBV18,TGTGCCAGCTCACCACCTCAAGACAGGGCCCCTGGCCTCCAAGAGACCCAGTACTTC,CASSPPQDRAPGLQETQYF
.,.,TRBJ2-5,TRBV15,TGTGCCACCAGCAGAGCGAGGGAGGAGACCCAGTACTTC,CATSRAREETQYF
.,.,TRBJ2-5,TRBV10-3,TGTGCCATCAGTCGCGGTCTCCCCATAGAGACCCAGTACTTC,CAISRGLPIETQYF
.,.,TRBJ1-5,TRBV30,TGTGCCTGGAAGGTACCAGGTACGGGCAATCAGCCCCAGCATTTT,CAWKVPGTGNQPQHF
.,TRBD1,TRBJ1-2,TRBV11-2,TGTGCCAGCAGCTTAGGAGGGGGACAGGGTTTGTATGGCTACACCTTC,CASSLGGGQGLYGYTF
.,.,TRBJ1-6,TRBV28,TGTGCCAGCAGTCTCCCCGGGGGATCATATTCACCCCTCCACTTT,CASSLPGGSYSPLHF
.,TRBD1,TRBJ1-2,TRBV6-5,TGTGCCAGCAGCCCCGGGACAGGGGGGTATGGCTACACCTTC,CASSPGTGGYGYTF
.,.,TRBJ2-4,TRBV1,TGCACCAGCAGCCGTAGGGAGAGAACTCTGGCCAAAAACATTCAGTACTTC,CTSSRRERTLAKNIQYF
.,.,TRBJ1-2,TRBV5-4,TGTGCCAGCAGCTCGGTAGCGAGAGCCTACTATGGCTACACCTTC,CASSSVARAYYGYTF
.,.,TRBJ1-1,TRBV6-1,TGTGCCAGCAGCGTCGAGTGGGCGATCCATGAAGCTTTCTTT,CASSVEWAIHEAFF
once,TRBD1,TRBJ2-2,TRBV2,TGTGCCAGCAGACCGGGACAGACCGACACCGGGGAGCTGTTTTTT,CASRPGQTDTGELFF
.,.,TRBJ2-7,TRBV14,TGTGCCAGCAGCCCGGACAGCCTCTACGAGCAGTACTTC,CASSPDSLYEQYF